What follows are 9 T cell receptor beta chains derived from one specimen sequenced in a study of beta chain features in type 1 diabetes. Expressed TCRB transcripts were sequenced because the entire RNA isolate underwent reverse transcription. Only in-frame clones appear in the TCRdb table, and some are missing; sequencing was by immunoSEQ multiplex PCR. The sample carries hundreds of thousands of clones, under 20% recorded once. The material sequenced was naive CD4+ T cells from blood. Receptor source: a woman between 18 and 29 years old in good health.

The chain combines TRBV10-3 with TRBJ1-2; possibly TRBD1 for D (5 bases). The germline CDR1 and CDR2 sequences are ENHRY and SYGVKD. V shed 7 bases and J shed 6 bases, with 21 bases lying between them. The CDR3 is 15 residues long. CDR3 amino acids: CAITNSGSGDDGYTF. The CDR3 coding sequence is TGTGCCATCACCAATTCCGGGTCGGGGGATGATGGCTACACCTTC.

The rearrangement joins TRBV7-3 to TRBJ2-3, with D hard to call. CDR1 is SGHTA, CDR2 FQGTGA, per germline. CDR3 size: 14 residues. V lost 5 bases, J lost 4 bases, and 13 bases lay in between. CDR3 coding DNA: TGTGCCAGCAGCCTGATGGCCCACTCAGATACGCAGTATTTT. This sequence encodes CASSLMAHSDTQYF.

This clone was detected only a few times. The chain links TRBV18 to TRBJ1-2; 7 bases are a match to TRBD1. The germline V gene encodes CDR1 KGHSH and CDR2 LQKENI. Trimming took 4 bases from V and 5 from J; bases not matched to a gene: 7. The CDR3 covers 14 residues. CDR3 nucleotides: TGTGCCAGCTCACGGGACAGCGATGTTTATGGCTACACCTTC. Its protein product is CASSRDSDVYGYTF. The full variable domain, with the rest looked up from reference TRBV18 and TRBJ1-2, is NAGVMQNPRHLVRRRGQEARLRCSPMKGHSHVYWYRQLPEEGLKFMVYLQKENIIDESGMPKERFSAEFPKEGPSILRIQQVVRGDSAAYFCASSRDSDVYGYTFGSGTRLTVV.

This chain joins TRBV7-2 and TRBJ1-1; TRBD1 matches 7 bases. V lost 5 bases to trimming and J lost 5 bases; unmatched junction nucleotides: 11. Germline V gene lookup returns CDR1 SGHTA and CDR2 FQGNSA. CDR3 length: 15 residues. The DNA of the CDR3 is TGTGCCAGCAGCGCGCGGACAGGTTCGGGGACTGAAGCTTTCTTT. The encoded protein is CASSARTGSGTEAFF.

This clone was counted between two and nine times. The rearrangement uses TRBV15 and TRBJ1-1; 8 nucleotides line up with TRBD1. This CDR3 is built from 13 residues. V trimming: 0 bases; J trimming: 12 bases; junction bases outside the gene matches: 6. Germline assignment: CDR1 LNHNV and CDR2 YYDKDF (reference sequence). The chain's CDR3 is CATSRDRQGLSFF. Written as DNA, the CDR3 is TGTGCCACCAGCAGAGATAGACAGGGGTTGTCTTTCTTT.

This chain joins TRBV7-6 and TRBJ2-7, with a possible D match to TRBD1 (6 bases). The germline V gene encodes CDR1 SGHVS and CDR2 FNYEAQ. Trimming removed 5 bases at V and 3 bases at J, with 20 bases between. The CDR3 is made up of 16 amino acids. CDR3 bases: TGTGCCAGCAGCCGCGCTGCACAGGGATCAGGCTACGAGCAGTACTTC. This translates into CASSRAAQGSGYEQYF. Together with reference TRBV7-6 and TRBJ2-7, the CDR3 gives the full variable domain: GAGVSQSPRYKVTKRGQDVALRCDPISGHVSLYWYRQALGQGPEFLTYFNYEAQQDKSGLPNDRFSAERPEGSISTLTIQRTEQRDSAMYRCASSRAAQGSGYEQYFGPGTRLTVT.

The chain recombines TRBV6-6 with TRBJ2-5; the D gene is possibly TRBD1 (5 bases). The assigned J gene may be wrong: the sequence end matches TRBJ2-7 better. Germline V CDR1 and CDR2: MNHNY, SVGAGI (reference sequence). The CDR3 runs to 15 residues. This chain's CDR3 is CASSPNYRTTYEQYF. In DNA, the CDR3 is TGTGCCAGCAGTCCAAACTACAGGACCACCTACGAGCAGTACTTC.

This clone has just a few counts. The rearrangement joins TRBV7-9 to TRBJ2-5; 12 bases align to TRBD2. Germline CDR1 and CDR2: SEHNR and FQNEAQ (reference sequence). Germline trimming cut 5 bases from V and 1 base from J; bases unmatched to any gene: 8. This CDR3 has 17 residues. The CDR3 DNA sequence: TGTGCCAGCAGCCCCGGACTAGCGGGGACCATCCAAGAGACCCAGTACTTC. This translates into CASSPGLAGTIQETQYF.

This chain joins TRBV28 and TRBJ2-3; perhaps TRBD2 as D (6 bases). The CDR3 length is 13 residues. Germline CDR1 is MDHEN and CDR2 is SYDVKM. V gave up 6 bases and J gave up 2 bases, with 9 bases separating them. CDR3 amino acids: CASRGGFTDTQYF. The CDR3 DNA is TGTGCCAGCAGGGGAGGTTTCACAGATACGCAGTATTTT.